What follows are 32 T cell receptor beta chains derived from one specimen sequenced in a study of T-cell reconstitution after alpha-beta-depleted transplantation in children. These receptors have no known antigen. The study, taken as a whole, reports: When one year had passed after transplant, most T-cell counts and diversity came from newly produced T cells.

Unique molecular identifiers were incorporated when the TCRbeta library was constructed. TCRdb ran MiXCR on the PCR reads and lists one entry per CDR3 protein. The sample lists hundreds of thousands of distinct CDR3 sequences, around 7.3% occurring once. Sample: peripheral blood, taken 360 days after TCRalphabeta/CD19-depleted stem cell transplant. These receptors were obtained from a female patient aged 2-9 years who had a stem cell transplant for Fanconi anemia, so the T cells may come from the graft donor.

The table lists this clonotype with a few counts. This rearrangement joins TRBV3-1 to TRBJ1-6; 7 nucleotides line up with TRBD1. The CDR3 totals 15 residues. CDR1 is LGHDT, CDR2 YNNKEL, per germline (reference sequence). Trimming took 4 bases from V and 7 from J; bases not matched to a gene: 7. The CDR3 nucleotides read TGTGCCAGCAGCCGGGCCGGGACAGAGAATTCACCCCTCCACTTT. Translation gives CASSRAGTENSPLHF.

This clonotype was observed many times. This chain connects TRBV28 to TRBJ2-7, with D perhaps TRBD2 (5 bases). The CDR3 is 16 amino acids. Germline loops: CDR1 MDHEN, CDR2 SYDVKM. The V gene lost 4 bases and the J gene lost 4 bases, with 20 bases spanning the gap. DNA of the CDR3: TGTGCCAGCAGTTCGGGTAGCGAAGCCACCGGGTACGAGCAGTACGTC. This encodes CASSSGSEATGYEQYV.

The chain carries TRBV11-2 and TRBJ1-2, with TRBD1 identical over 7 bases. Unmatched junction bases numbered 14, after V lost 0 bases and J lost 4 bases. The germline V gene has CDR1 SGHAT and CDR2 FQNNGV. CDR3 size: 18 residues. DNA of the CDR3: TGTGCCAGCAGCTTAGATCGGGACAGCCGAACCCCCCCCTATGGCTACACCTTC. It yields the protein CASSLDRDSRTPPYGYTF.

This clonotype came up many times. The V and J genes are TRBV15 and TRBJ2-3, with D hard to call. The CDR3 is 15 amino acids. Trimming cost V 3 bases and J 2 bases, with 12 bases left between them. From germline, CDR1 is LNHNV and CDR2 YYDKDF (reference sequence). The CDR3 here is CATSSFGSLTDTQYF. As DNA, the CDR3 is TGTGCCACCAGCAGCTTTGGCAGCCTCACAGATACGCAGTATTTT.

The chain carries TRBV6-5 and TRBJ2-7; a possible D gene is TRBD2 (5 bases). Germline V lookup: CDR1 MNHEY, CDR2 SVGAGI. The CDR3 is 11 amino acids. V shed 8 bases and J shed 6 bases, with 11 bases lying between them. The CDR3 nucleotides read TGTGCCAGCGGTGACGGACTCGAGCAGTACTTC. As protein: CASGDGLEQYF.

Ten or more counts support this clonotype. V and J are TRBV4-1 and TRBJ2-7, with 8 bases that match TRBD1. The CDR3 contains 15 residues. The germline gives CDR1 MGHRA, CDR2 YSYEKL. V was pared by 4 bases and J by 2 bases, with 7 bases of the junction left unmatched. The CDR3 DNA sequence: TGCGCCAGCAGCCTATACAGGACAGGGACCTACGAGCAGTACTTC. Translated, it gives CASSLYRTGTYEQYF.

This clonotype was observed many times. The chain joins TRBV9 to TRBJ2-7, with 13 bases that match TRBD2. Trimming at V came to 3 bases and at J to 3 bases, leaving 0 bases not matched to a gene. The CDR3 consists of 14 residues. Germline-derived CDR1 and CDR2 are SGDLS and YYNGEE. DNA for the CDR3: TGTGCCAGCAGCGGGACTAGCGGGAGCTACGAGCAGTACTTC. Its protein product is CASSGTSGSYEQYF.

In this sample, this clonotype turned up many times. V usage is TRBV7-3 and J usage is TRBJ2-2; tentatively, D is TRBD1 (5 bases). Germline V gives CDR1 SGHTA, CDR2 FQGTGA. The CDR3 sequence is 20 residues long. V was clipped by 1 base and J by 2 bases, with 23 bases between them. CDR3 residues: CASSLRGPSGHYLNTGELFF. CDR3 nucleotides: TGTGCCAGCAGCTTAAGAGGACCTTCCGGACACTACCTAAACACCGGGGAGCTGTTTTTT.

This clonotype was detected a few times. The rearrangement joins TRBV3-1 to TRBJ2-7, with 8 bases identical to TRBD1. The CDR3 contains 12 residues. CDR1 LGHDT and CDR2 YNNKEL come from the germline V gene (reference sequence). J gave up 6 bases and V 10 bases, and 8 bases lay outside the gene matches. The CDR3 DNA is TGTGCCACTGGACAGGGCGGATCCGAGCAGTACTTC. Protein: CATGQGGSEQYF.

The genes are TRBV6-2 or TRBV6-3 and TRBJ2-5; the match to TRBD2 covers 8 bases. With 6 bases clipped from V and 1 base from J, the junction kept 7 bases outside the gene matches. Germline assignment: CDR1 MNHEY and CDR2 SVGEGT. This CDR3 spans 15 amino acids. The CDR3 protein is CASRMAGGFQETQYF. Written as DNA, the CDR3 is TGTGCCAGCAGAATGGCGGGGGGATTCCAAGAGACCCAGTACTTC.

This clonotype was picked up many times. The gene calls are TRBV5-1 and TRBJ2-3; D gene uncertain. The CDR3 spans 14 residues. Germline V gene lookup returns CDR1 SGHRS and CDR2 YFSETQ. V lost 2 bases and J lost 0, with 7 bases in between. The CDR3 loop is CASSLWLSTDTQYF. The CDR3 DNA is TGCGCCAGCAGCTTATGGTTGAGCACAGATACGCAGTATTTT.

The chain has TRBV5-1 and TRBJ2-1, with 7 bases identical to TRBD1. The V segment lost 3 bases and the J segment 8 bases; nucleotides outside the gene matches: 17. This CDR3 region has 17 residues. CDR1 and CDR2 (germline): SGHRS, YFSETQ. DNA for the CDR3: TGCGCCAGCAGCTGGGGGAAGGGGGCGGAGTTATTAGATGAGCAGTTCTTC. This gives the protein CASSWGKGAELLDEQFF.

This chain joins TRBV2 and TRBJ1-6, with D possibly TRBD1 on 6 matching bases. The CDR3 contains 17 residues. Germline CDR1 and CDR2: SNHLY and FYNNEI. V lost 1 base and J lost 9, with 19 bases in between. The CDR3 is CASSEVMVTGKASPLHF. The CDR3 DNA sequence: TGTGCCAGCAGTGAAGTCATGGTCACAGGGAAGGCTTCACCCCTCCACTTT.

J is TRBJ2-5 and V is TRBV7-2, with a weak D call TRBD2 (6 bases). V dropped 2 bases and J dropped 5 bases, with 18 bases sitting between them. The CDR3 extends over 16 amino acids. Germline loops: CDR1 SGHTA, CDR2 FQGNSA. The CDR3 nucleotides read TGTGCCAGCAGCTTAAGAGCCCGGAGGGGTGGGGAGACCCAGTACTTC. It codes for CASSLRARRGGETQYF.

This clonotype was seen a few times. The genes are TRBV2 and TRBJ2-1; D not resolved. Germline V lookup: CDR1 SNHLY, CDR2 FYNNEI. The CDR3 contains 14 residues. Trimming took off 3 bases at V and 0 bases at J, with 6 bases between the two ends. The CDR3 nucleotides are TGTGCCAGCAGTGACAGGAGCTCCTACAATGAGCAGTTCTTC. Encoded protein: CASSDRSSYNEQFF.

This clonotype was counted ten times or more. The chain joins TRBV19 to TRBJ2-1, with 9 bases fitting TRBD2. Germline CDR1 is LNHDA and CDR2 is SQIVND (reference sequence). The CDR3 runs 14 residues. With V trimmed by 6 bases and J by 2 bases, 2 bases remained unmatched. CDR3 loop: CASRGLATYNEQFF. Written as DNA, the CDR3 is TGTGCCAGTAGGGGACTAGCTACCTACAATGAGCAGTTCTTC. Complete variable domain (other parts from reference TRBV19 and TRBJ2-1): DGGITQSPKYLFRKEGQNVTLSCEQNLNHDAMYWYRQDPGQGLRLIYYSQIVNDFQKGDIAEGYSVSREKKESFPLTVTSAQKNPTAFYLCASRGLATYNEQFFGPGTRLTVL.

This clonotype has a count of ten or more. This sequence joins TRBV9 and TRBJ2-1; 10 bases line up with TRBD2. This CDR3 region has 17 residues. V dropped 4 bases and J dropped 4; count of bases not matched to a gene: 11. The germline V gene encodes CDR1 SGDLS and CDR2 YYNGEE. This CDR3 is CASSHFVSGGIYNEQFF. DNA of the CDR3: TGTGCCAGCAGCCACTTCGTTAGCGGGGGGATTTACAATGAGCAGTTCTTC. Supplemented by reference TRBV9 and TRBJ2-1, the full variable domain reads DSGVTQTPKHLITATGQRVTLRCSPRSGDLSVYWYQQSLDQGLQFLIQYYNGEERAKGNILERFSAQQFPDLHSELNLSSLELGDSALYFCASSHFVSGGIYNEQFFGPGTRLTVL.

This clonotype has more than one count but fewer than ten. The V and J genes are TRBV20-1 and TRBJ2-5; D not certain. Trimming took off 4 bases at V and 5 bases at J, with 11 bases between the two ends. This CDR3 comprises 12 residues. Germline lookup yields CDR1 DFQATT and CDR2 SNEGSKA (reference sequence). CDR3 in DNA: TGCAGTGCTAAGGGAATTGGGGAGACCCAGTACTTC. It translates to CSAKGIGETQYF.

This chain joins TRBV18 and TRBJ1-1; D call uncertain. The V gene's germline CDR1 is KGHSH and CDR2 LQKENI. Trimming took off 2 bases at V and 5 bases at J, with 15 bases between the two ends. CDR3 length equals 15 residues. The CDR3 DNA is TGTGCCAGCTCACCATGGATGGGAGAATCAACTGAAGCTTTCTTT. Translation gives CASSPWMGESTEAFF.

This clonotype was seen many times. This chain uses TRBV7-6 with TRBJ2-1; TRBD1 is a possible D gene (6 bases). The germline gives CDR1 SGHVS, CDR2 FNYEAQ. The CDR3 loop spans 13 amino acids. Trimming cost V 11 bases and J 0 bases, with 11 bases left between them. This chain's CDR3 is CAPGTCSYNEQFF. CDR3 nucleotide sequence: TGTGCCCCCGGGACATGCTCCTACAATGAGCAGTTCTTC.

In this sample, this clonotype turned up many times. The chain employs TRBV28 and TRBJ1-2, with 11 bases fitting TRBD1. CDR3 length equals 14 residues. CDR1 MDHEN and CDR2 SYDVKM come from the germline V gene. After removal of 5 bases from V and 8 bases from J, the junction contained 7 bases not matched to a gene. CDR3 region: CASSEGQGGRGYTF. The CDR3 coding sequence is TGTGCCAGCAGTGAGGGACAGGGGGGACGCGGCTACACCTTC.

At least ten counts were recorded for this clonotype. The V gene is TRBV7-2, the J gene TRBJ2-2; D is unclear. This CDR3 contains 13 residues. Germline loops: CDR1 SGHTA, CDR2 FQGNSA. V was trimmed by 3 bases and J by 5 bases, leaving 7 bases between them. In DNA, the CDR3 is TGTGCCAGCAGCTTTACGGCAACCGGGGAGCTGTTTTTT. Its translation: CASSFTATGELFF.

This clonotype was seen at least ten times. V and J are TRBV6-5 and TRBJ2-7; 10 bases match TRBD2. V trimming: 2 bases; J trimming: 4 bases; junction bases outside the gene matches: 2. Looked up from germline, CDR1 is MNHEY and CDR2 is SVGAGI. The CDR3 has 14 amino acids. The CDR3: CASSYGTSEYEQYF. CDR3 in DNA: TGTGCCAGCAGTTACGGGACTAGCGAGTACGAGCAGTACTTC.

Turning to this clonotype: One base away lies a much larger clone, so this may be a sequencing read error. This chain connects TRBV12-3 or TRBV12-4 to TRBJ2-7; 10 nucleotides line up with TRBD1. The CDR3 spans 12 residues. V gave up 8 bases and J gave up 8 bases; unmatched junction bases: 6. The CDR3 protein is CASQGQGIKQYF. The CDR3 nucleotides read TGTGCCAGCCAGGGACAGGGGATCAAGCAGTACTTC.

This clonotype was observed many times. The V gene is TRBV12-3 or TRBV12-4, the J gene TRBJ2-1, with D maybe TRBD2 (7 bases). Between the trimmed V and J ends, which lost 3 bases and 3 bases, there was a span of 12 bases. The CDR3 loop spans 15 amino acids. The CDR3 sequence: CASSLSRGHYNEQFF. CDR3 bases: TGTGCCAGCAGTTTGTCGCGGGGGCACTACAATGAGCAGTTCTTC.

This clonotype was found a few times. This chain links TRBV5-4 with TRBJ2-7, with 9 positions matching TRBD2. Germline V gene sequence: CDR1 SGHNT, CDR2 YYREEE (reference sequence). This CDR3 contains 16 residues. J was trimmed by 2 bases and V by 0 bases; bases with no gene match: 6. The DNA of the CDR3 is TGTGCCAGCAGCTTGGGGGCTAGCGGGAAGACCTACGAGCAGTACTTC. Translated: CASSLGASGKTYEQYF.

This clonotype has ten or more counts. The CDR3 DNA reads TGTGCCAGCAGCGTAGGGGGTGCGGTGAGGGGGGAGACCCAGTACTTC. Protein product: CASSVGGAVRGETQYF. The chain employs TRBV9 and TRBJ2-5; TRBD1 might be the D (6 bases). The CDR3 totals 16 residues. Germline V gene data show CDR1 as SGDLS and CDR2 as YYNGEE. Trimming shortened V by 0 bases and J by 5 bases, and 17 bases separated the two germline ends. The full variable domain, in which reference TRBV9 and TRBJ2-5 provide the parts outside the CDR3, is DSGVTQTPKHLITATGQRVTLRCSPRSGDLSVYWYQQSLDQGLQFLIQYYNGEERAKGNILERFSAQQFPDLHSELNLSSLELGDSALYFCASSVGGAVRGETQYFGPGTRLLVL.

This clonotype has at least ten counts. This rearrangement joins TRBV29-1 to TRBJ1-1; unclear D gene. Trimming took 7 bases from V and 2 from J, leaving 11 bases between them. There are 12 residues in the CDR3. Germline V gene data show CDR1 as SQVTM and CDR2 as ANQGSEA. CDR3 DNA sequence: TGCAGCGGGTGGGCCCTAAACACTGAAGCTTTCTTT. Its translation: CSGWALNTEAFF.

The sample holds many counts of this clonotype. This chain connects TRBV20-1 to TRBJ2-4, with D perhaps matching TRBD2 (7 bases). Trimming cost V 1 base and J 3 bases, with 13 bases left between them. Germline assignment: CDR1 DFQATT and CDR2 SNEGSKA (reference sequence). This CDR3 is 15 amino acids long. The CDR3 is CSARGERGGKNIQYF. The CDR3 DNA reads TGCAGTGCTAGAGGAGAGAGGGGGGGCAAAAACATTCAGTACTTC.

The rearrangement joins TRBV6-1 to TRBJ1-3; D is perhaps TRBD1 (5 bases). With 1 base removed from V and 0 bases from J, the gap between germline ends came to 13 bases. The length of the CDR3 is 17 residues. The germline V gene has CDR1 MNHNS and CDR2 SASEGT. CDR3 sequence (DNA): TGTGCCAGCAGTGAAGAACTCACAGGCTTCTCTGGAAACACCATATATTTT. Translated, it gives CASSEELTGFSGNTIYF.

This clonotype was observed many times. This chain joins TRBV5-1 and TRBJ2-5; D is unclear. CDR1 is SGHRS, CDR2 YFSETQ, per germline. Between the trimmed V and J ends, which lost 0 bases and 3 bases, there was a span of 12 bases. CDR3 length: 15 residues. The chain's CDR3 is CASSLALTSEETQYF. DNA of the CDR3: TGCGCCAGCAGCTTGGCCCTAACCAGCGAAGAGACCCAGTACTTC. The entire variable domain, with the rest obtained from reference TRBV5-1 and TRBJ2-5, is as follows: KAGVTQTPRYLIKTRGQQVTLSCSPISGHRSVSWYQQTPGQGLQFLFEYFSETQRNKGNFPGRFSGRQFSNSRSEMNVSTLELGDSALYLCASSLALTSEETQYFGPGTRLLVL.

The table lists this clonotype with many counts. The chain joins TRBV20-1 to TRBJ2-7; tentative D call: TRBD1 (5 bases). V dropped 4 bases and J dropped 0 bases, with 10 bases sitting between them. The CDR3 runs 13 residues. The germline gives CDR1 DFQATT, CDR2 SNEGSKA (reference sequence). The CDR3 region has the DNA TGCAGTGCTAAGACCGACAGCTCCTACGAGCAGTACTTC. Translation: CSAKTDSSYEQYF.